A single sample gave rise to the 7 T cell receptor beta chains below, sequenced in a study of Ad26.COV2.S vaccination and SARS-CoV-2 variants. The treatment here: some 20 received Ad26.COV2.S at low or high dose, single or two shots; about 5 received placebo; per-sample allocation not given. Following the first vaccine or placebo injection, samples were taken on day 63. Clones were sequenced by immunoSEQ multiplex PCR, and TCRdb holds only the in-frame ones, with some missing. The repertoire includes about 420,000 clones, approximately 90% of them detected once, and 3.6% sits in the top ten. Material: peripheral blood, obtained in a trial of Ad26.COV2.S vaccine versus placebo. The receptors come from a person aged 18-65 years who received the Ad26.COV2.S COVID-19 vaccine or a placebo.

This chain uses TRBV2 with TRBJ2-5; no reliable D call. CDR3 length: 11 residues. The V and J ends lost 10 bases and 2 bases respectively, with 8 bases between them. Germline V gene lookup returns CDR1 SNHLY and CDR2 FYNNEI. CDR3 region: CATRSQETQYF. The CDR3 bases are TGTGCCACCCGGAGTCAAGAGACCCAGTACTTC.

The chain employs TRBV5-4 and TRBJ2-7, with TRBD2 matching 7 bases. The CDR3 contains 15 residues. V lost 0 bases, J lost 0 bases, and 3 bases stayed unmatched. Germline values: CDR1 SGHNT, CDR2 YYREEE (reference sequence). The DNA for the CDR3 is TGTGCCAGCAGCTTGGCTAGCGGACCCTCCTACGAGCAGTACTTC. Its translation is CASSLASGPSYEQYF.

This clone was seen just once. The chain recombines TRBV29-1 with TRBJ2-7, with 7 nucleotides matching TRBD2. V dropped 5 bases and J dropped 4; count of bases not matched to a gene: 8. This CDR3 region has 13 residues. Germline V gene lookup returns CDR1 SQVTM and CDR2 ANQGSEA. CDR3 nucleotides: TGCAGCGTTCGGGGGGTTAAGGGGTACGAGCAGTACTTC. This sequence encodes CSVRGVKGYEQYF.

V usage is TRBV25-1 and J usage is TRBJ2-2; a possible D gene is TRBD1 (6 bases). Germline values: CDR1 MGHDK, CDR2 SYGVNS. V was cut by 3 bases and J by 2 bases, with 10 bases left in between. This CDR3 has 15 amino acids. The CDR3 DNA sequence: TGTGCCAGCAGTGACAGGGGTTCAAACACCGGGGAGCTGTTTTTT. Translating it yields CASSDRGSNTGELFF.

The rearrangement links TRBV5-7 to TRBJ1-1; the D gene is possibly TRBD1 (5 bases). TRBV5-7 is an ORF, and what it does is uncertain. The CDR3 covers 15 residues. Trimming removed 3 bases at V and 7 bases at J, with 19 bases between. The CDR3: CASSYRRTLSGEAFF. In DNA form, the CDR3 reads TGTGCCAGCAGCTACAGGAGAACTTTAAGCGGTGAAGCTTTCTTT.

The chain couples TRBV19 to TRBJ2-1; 7 bases are a match to TRBD2. V trimming: 5 bases; J trimming: 5 bases; junction bases outside the gene matches: 6. Germline V lookup: CDR1 LNHDA, CDR2 SQIVND (reference sequence). The CDR3 spans 14 residues. CDR3 region: CASSPPGTNNEQFF. Here the CDR3 DNA reads TGTGCCAGTAGTCCCCCAGGGACTAACAATGAGCAGTTCTTC. Full variable domain (remainder filled in from reference TRBV19 and TRBJ2-1): DGGITQSPKYLFRKEGQNVTLSCEQNLNHDAMYWYRQDPGQGLRLIYYSQIVNDFQKGDIAEGYSVSREKKESFPLTVTSAQKNPTAFYLCASSPPGTNNEQFFGPGTRLTVL.

J is TRBJ1-3 and V is TRBV27; D possibly corresponds to TRBD1 (6 bases). Trimming pared 5 bases from V and 5 bases from J, leaving 25 bases between. The CDR3 is 18 residues long. Per the germline V gene, CDR1 is MNHEY and CDR2 is SMNVEV (reference sequence). CDR3 region: CASSIQPPGTFFRNTIYF. The CDR3 nucleotides read TGTGCCAGCAGTATCCAACCACCTGGGACATTTTTCAGAAACACCATATATTTT.